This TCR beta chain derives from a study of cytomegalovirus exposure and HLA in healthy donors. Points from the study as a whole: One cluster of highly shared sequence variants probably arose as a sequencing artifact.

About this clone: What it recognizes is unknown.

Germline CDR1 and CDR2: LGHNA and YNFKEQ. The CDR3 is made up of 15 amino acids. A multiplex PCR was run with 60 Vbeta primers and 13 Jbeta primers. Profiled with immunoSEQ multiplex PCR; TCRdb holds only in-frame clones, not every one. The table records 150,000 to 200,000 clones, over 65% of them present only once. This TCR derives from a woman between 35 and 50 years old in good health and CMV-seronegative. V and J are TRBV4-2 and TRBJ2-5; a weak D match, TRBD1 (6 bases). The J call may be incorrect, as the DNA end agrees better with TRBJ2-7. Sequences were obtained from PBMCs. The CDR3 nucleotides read TGTGCCAGCAGCCAAGGTTTCGGCAGGGGCTACGAGCAGTACTTC. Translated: CASSQGFGRGYEQYF.